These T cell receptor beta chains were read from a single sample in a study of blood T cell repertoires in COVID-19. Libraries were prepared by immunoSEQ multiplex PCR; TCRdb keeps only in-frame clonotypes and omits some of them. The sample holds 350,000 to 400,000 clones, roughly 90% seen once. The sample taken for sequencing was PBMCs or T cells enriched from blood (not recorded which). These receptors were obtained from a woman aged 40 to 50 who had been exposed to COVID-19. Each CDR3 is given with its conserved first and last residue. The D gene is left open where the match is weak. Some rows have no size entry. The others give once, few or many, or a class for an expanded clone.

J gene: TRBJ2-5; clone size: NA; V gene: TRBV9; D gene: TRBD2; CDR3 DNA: TGTGCCAGCAGTGTGGGGTCGATAGGCGGGGGAGAGACCCAGTACTTC; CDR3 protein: CASSVGSIGGGETQYF
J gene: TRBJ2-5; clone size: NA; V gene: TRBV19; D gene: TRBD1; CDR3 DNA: TGTGCCAGTAATGACAGGGGTCCACAAGAGACCCAGTACTTC; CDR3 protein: CASNDRGPQETQYF
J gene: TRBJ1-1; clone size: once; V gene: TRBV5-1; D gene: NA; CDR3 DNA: TGCGCCAGCAGCTTGATAGGGGTCAGGGGCTCGGCGAACACTGAAGCTTTCTTT; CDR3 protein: CASSLIGVRGSANTEAFF
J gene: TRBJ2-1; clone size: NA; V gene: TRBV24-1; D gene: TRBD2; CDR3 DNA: TGTGCCACCAGTGAGCCGGGACTAGCTTTTGAGCAGTTCTTC; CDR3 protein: CATSEPGLAFEQFF
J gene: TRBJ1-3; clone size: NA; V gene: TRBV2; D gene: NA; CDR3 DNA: TGTGCCAGCTGGTCTCTCCGGCAGGGTGGGAGAAACACCATATATTTT; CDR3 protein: CASWSLRQGGRNTIYF
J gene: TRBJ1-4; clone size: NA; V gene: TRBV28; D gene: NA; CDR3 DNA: TGTGCCAGCAGTTCCCGGTCGCGGATCCGACCCCCTAAACTGTTTTTT; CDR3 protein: CASSSRSRIRPPKLFF
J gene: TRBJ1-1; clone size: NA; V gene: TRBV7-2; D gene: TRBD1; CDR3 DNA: TGTGCCAGCAGCTATACAGGGGGCGTAGGTACTGAAGCTTTCTTT; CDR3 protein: CASSYTGGVGTEAFF
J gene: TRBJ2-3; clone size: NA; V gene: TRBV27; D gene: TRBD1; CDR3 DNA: TGTGCCAGCAGTTTACGGGACAGGGGGCTGAGGACAGATACGCAGTATTTT; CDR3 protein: CASSLRDRGLRTDTQYF
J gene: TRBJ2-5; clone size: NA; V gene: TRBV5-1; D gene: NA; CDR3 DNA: TGCGCCAGCAGCTGGACACCAACCCAAGAGACCCAGTACTTC; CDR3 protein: CASSWTPTQETQYF
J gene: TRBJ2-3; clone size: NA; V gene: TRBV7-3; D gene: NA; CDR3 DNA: TGTGCCAGCAGCTTCTCGCTAGCTCCCACAGATACGCAGTATTTT; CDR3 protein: CASSFSLAPTDTQYF
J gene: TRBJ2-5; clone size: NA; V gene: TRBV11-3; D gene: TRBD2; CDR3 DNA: TGTGCCAGCAGCTTATCCGGACTAGCGGGAGGGCCAGGGGAGACCCAGTACTTC; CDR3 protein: CASSLSGLAGGPGETQYF
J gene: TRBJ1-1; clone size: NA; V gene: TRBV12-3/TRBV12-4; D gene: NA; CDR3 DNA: TGTGCCAGCAGTAGAGAGGGGAACACTGAAGCTTTCTTT; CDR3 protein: CASSREGNTEAFF
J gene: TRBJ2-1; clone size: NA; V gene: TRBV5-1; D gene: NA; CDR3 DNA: TGCGCCAGCAGCCAGCAGGGGAATGAGCAGTTCTTC; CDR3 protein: CASSQQGNEQFF
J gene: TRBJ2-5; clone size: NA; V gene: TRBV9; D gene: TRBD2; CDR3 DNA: TGTGCCAGCAGCGTAGGCCACTTCGCCGGGACTAGCGGGCCTCAAAAGGAGACCCAGTACTTC; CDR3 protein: CASSVGHFAGTSGPQKETQYF
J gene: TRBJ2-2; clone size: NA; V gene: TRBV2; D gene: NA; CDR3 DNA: TGTGCCAGCAGTGAAGTACCGAGCGGGACCGGGGAGCTGTTTTTT; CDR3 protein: CASSEVPSGTGELFF
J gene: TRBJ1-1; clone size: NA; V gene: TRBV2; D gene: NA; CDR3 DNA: TGTGCCAGCGGGAGTTTTCAGGAGAACACTGAAGCTTTCTTT; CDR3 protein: CASGSFQENTEAFF
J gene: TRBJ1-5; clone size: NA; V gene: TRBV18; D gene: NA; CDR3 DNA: TGTGCCAGCTCACCATCGACGGGAACAAGCGGTCAGCCCCAGCATTTT; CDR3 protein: CASSPSTGTSGQPQHF
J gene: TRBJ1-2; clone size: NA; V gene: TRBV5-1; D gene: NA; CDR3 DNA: TGCGCCAGCAGCTTGGCCAGGGATGGCTACACCTTC; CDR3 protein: CASSLARDGYTF
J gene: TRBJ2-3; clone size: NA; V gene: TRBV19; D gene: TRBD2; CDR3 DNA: TGTGCCAGTAGTGGAGAGGAGAGCGGGAGGTTTAGCACAGATACGCAGTATTTT; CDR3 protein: CASSGEESGRFSTDTQYF
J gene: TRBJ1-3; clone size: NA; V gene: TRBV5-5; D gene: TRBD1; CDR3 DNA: TGTGCCAGCAGCCGTCCGGGACAGGGACCCCGAAGCTCTGGAAACACCATATATTTT; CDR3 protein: CASSRPGQGPRSSGNTIYF
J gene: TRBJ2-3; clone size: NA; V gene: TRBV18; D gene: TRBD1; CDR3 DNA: TGTGCCAGCTCACTGACGTTACAGGGGACAGATACGCAGTATTTT; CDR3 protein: CASSLTLQGTDTQYF
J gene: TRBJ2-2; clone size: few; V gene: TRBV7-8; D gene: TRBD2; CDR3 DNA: TGTGCCAGCAGCTCTCCGGGACTAGCGGGTCCTGGTAGCACCGGGGAGCTGTTTTTT; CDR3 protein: CASSSPGLAGPGSTGELFF
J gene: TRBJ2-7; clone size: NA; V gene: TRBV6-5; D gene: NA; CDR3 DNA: TGTGCCAGCATCGGACCCAACAGGGGGGGCGAGCAGTACTTC; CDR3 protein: CASIGPNRGGEQYF
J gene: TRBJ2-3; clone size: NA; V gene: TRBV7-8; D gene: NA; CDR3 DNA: TGTGCCAGCAGCTTAACTTTCGGGATTCCAGATACGCAGTATTTT; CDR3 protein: CASSLTFGIPDTQYF
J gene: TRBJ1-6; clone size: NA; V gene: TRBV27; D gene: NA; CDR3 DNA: TGTGCCAGCAGCGCCGCGGGCTATAATTCACCCCTCCACTTT; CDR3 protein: CASSAAGYNSPLHF
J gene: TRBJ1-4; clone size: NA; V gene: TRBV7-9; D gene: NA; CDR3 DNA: TGTGCCAGCACCGTGACAGCAACTAATGAAAAACTGTTTTTT; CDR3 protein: CASTVTATNEKLFF
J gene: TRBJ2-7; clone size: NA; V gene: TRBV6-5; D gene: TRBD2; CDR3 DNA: TGTGCCACCTCACTAGCGGGAGGCTACGAGCAGTACTTC; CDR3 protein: CATSLAGGYEQYF
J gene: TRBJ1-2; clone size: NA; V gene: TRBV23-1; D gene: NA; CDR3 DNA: TGCGCCAGCAGTCAATCGAGGCAGGGATGCTATGGCTACACCTTC; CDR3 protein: CASSQSRQGCYGYTF
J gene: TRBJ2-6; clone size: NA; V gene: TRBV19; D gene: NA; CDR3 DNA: TGTGCCAGTAGTATCACAGGGATAAGCTCTGGGGCCAACGTCCTGACTTTC; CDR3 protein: CASSITGISSGANVLTF
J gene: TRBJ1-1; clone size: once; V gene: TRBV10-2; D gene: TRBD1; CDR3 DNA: TGCGCCAGCAGATTGACAGGGGGTAACACTGAAGCTTTCTTT; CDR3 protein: CASRLTGGNTEAFF
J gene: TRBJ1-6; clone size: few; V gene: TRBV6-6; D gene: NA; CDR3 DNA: TGTGCCAGCAGCTACCGTCTACGTGCGGGTGGGTCCTATAATTCACCCCTCCACTTT; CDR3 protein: CASSYRLRAGGSYNSPLHF
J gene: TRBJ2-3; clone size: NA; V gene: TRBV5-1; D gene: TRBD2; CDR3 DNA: TGCGCCAGCAGCCCCCTAGGACTAGCGGGGGGTCAAACAGATACGCAGTATTTT; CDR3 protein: CASSPLGLAGGQTDTQYF
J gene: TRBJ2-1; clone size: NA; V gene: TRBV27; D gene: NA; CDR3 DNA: TGTGCCAGCAGTTTATCGATCGGGGGTTTCCACAATGAGCAGTTCTTC; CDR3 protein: CASSLSIGGFHNEQFF
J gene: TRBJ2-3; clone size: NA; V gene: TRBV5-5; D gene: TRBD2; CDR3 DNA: TGTGCCAGCAGCCCCACTAGCGGGGCGATCACAGATACGCAGTATTTT; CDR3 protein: CASSPTSGAITDTQYF
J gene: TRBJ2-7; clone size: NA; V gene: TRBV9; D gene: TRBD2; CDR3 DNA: TGTGCCAGCAGCGCCGGGACTAGCGGCCCCTACGAGCAGTACTTC; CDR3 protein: CASSAGTSGPYEQYF
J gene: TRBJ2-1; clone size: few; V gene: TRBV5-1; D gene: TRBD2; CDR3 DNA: TGCGCCAGCAGCTTAAGTAGCGGGAGCCACAATGAGCAGTTCTTC; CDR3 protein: CASSLSSGSHNEQFF
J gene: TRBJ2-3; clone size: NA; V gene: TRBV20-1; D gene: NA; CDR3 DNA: TGCAGTGCTAGGTTAGCAAATACGCAGTATTTT; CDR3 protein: CSARLANTQYF
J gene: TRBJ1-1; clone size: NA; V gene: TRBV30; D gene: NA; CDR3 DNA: TGTGCCTGGAGCGGTCAGGGATTCACTGAAGCTTTCTTT; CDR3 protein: CAWSGQGFTEAFF
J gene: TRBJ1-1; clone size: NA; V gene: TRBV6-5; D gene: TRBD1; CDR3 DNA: TGTGCCAGCAGTTACGCCGACAGGGCGAACACTGAAGCTTTCTTT; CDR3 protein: CASSYADRANTEAFF
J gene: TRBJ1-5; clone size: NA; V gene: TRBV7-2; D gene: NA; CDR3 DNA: TGTGCCAGCAGCCGACAGATCAATCAGCCCCAGCATTTT; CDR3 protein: CASSRQINQPQHF
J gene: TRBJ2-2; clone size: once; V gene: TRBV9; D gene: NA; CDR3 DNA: TGTGCCAGCAGCGTAGAAGTTCGGGGCGGGGAGCTGTTTTTT; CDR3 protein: CASSVEVRGGELFF
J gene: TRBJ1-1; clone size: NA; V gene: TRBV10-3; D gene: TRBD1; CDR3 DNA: TGTGCCATCAGTGCGGGGACAGGAATTGAAGCTTTCTTT; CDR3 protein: CAISAGTGIEAFF
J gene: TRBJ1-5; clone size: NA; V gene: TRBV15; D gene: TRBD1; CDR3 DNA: TGTGCCACCAGCAGAGTTTCGGGTTTTGGGACAGGTAATCAGCCCCAGCATTTT; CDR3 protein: CATSRVSGFGTGNQPQHF
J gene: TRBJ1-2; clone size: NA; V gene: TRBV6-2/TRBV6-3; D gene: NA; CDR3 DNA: TGTGCCAGCAGTCTTCAGGGGAACTATGGCTACACCTTC; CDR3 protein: CASSLQGNYGYTF
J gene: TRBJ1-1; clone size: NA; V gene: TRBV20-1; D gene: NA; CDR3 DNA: TGCAGTGCCCCCCTCCACACTGAAGCTTTCTTT; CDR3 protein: CSAPLHTEAFF
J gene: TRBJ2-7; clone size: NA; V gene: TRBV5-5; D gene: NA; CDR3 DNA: TGTGCCAGCAGCTCCAGGGGCGAGTCCTACGAGCAGTACTTC; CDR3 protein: CASSSRGESYEQYF
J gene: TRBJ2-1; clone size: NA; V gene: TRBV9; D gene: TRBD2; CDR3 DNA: TGTGCCAGCAGCGCCGGGACTAGCGGCTACAATGAGCAGTTCTTC; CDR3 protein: CASSAGTSGYNEQFF
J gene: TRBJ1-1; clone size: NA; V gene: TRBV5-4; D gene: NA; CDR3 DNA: TGTGCCAGCAGCCACTCGCAGGGATCGTACACTGAAGCTTTCTTT; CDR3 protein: CASSHSQGSYTEAFF
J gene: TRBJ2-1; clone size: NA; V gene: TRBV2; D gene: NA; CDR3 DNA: TGTGCCAGCAGTGAAGACCGGGTCCCCGACAATGAGCAGTTCTTC; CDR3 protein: CASSEDRVPDNEQFF
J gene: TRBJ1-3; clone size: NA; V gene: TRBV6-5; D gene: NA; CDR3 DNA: TGTGCCAGCAGTTACTCAAGCGGTGGGACTGGAAACACCATATATTTT; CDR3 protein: CASSYSSGGTGNTIYF
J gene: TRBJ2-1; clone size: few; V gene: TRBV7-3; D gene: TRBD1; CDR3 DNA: TGTGCCAGCAGCGTAACAGGGGCCTCCTACAATGAGCAGTTCTTC; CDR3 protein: CASSVTGASYNEQFF
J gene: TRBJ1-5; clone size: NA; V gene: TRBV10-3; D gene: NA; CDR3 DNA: TGTGCCATCAGTGAACGGGAGCGAAATCAGCCCCAGCATTTT; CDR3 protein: CAISERERNQPQHF
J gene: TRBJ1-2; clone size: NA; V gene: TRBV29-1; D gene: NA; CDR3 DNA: TGCAGCGGGGGGACGTCAGGGAACTATGGCTACACCTTC; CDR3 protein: CSGGTSGNYGYTF
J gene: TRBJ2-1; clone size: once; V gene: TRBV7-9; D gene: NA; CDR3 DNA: TGTGCCAGCAGCTTAGGTGACAAACCCCTATACAATGAGCAGTTCTTC; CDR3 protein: CASSLGDKPLYNEQFF
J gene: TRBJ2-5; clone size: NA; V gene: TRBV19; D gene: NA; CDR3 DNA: TGTGCCGGTCGAGCTAGATCGGGGGGCCTCCAAGAGACCCAGTACTTC; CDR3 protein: CAGRARSGGLQETQYF